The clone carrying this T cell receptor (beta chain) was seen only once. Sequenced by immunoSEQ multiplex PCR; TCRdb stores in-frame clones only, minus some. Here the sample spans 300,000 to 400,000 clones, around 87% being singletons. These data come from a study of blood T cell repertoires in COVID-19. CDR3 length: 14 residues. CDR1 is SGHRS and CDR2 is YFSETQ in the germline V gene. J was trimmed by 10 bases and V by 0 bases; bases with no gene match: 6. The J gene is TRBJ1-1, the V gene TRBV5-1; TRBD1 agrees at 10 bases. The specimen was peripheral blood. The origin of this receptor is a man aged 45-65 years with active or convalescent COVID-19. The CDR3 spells CASSLEGTGVRAFF. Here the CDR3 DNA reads TGCGCCAGCAGCTTGGAAGGGACAGGGGTGAGAGCTTTCTTT.